Following are 11 T cell receptor beta chains from one sample sequenced in a study of blood T cells in healthy people across ages (dated by TCRdb to between 2015 and 2016). Libraries were made using 5' RACE. A second about 7 to 11 cycle PCR used a sample-barcoded 5' primer and a J-beta primer mix. Clones were called with MiXCR by TCRdb after fastp trimmed the public reads at Q25, and only in-frame beta chains were retained. A single entry per CDR3 protein holds the most common genes and DNA from its merged rows. The sample includes around 1,800,000 distinct CDR3 sequences, with about two fifths observed a single time. The ten largest make up 20% to 25% of the sample. Sequencing was carried out using blood. These receptors were taken from a human donor in good health.

The gene calls are TRBV4-3 and TRBJ2-6, with D possibly TRBD2 on 6 matching bases. Trimming took off 3 bases at V and 8 bases at J, with 14 bases between the two ends. CDR1 and CDR2 (germline): LGHNA, YSLEER. CDR3 length equals 15 residues. The chain's CDR3 is CASSQGGPSTNVLTF. DNA for the CDR3: TGCGCCAGCAGCCAGGGAGGTCCCTCGACCAACGTCCTGACTTTC.

Comment on this clonotype: No conserved phenylalanine or tryptophan ends this CDR3, so it is likely a read error. CDR3 DNA sequence: TGCGCCAGCAGCTTATCTAGCGTCCGAGCAGATACGCAGTATTTA. Translating gives CASSLSSVRADTQYL. The gene calls are TRBV5-1 and TRBJ2-3, with D tentatively TRBD2 (6 bases). The CDR3 totals 15 residues. V was clipped by 2 bases and J by 4 bases, with 14 bases between them. From germline, CDR1 is SGHRS and CDR2 YFSETQ.

This clonotype came up a few times. The chain recombines TRBV20-1 with TRBJ1-2; D is perhaps TRBD1 (6 bases). CDR1 and CDR2 (germline): DFQATT, SNEGSKA (reference sequence). CDR3 length equals 13 residues. V lost 4 bases to trimming and J lost 6 bases, with 15 bases between them. The CDR3 is CSATFQGYDGYTF. CDR3 DNA sequence: TGCAGTGCTACCTTTCAGGGGTACGATGGCTACACCTTC.

This clonotype has more than one count but fewer than ten. The V and J genes are TRBV20-1 and TRBJ2-4; D possibly corresponds to TRBD2 (6 bases). V was cut by 0 bases and J by 5 bases, with 14 bases left in between. Germline V lookup: CDR1 DFQATT, CDR2 SNEGSKA (reference sequence). This CDR3 spans 15 amino acids. The CDR3 sequence: CSARDLGGTQNIQYF. CDR3 DNA: TGCAGTGCTAGAGACTTGGGGGGAACCCAAAACATTCAGTACTTC.

The V and J genes are TRBV12-3 or TRBV12-4 and TRBJ1-1, with D possibly matching TRBD1 (5 bases). The CDR3 is 13 residues long. The V gene lost 1 base and the J gene lost 7 bases, with 10 bases spanning the gap. DNA of the CDR3: TGTGCCAGCAGTTTAGGCAGGGTGGGTGAAGCTTTCTTT. Residues: CASSLGRVGEAFF.

The chain combines TRBV6-5 with TRBJ1-5; 11 bases line up with TRBD1. CDR3 size: 16 residues. CDR1 is MNHEY and CDR2 is SVGAGI in the germline V gene. After removal of 6 bases from V and 5 bases from J, the junction contained 9 bases not matched to a gene. The CDR3 DNA is TGTGCCAGCAGCTCTGCCCGGGACAGGGGGGATCAGCCCCAGCATTTT. This codes for CASSSARDRGDQPQHF.

This clonotype has at least ten counts. The genes are TRBV4-2 and TRBJ2-7; D may be TRBD1 (6 bases). V was trimmed by 0 bases and J by 1 base, leaving 10 bases between them. Per the germline V gene, CDR1 is LGHNA and CDR2 is YNFKEQ. The CDR3 has 15 residues. DNA for the CDR3: TGTGCCAGCAGCCAAGATCACAGGGCATCCTACGAGCAGTACTTC. Amino acids: CASSQDHRASYEQYF.

Remarks on this clonotype: Relative to the germline gene, one junction end is altered; a read error may explain this. The CDR3 reads CASSSTGQSSGANVRTF. Written as DNA, the CDR3 is TGTGCCAGCAGTTCGACAGGCCAAAGCTCTGGGGCCAACGTCCGGACTTTC. The chain carries TRBV12-3 or TRBV12-4 and TRBJ2-6; possibly TRBD1 for D (6 bases). The CDR3 covers 17 residues.

The chain links TRBV2 to TRBJ2-1; maybe TRBD2 (5 bases). This CDR3 spans 15 amino acids. The V and J ends lost 8 bases and 1 base respectively, with 15 bases between them. The V gene's germline CDR1 is SNHLY and CDR2 FYNNEI. The CDR3 region has the DNA TGTGCCAGCGGGGATACGGGGTTATCCTACAATGAGCAGTTCTTC. Residues: CASGDTGLSYNEQFF.

This clonotype appeared many times. V gene TRBV29-1 combines with J gene TRBJ1-4; no firm D call. The CDR3 covers 11 residues. Deletions cut 2 bases from V and 8 bases from J, with 6 bases between. Germline-derived CDR1 and CDR2 are SQVTM and ANQGSEA. The CDR3 DNA reads TGCAGCGTTGAATCGGGGGAAAAACTGTTTTTT. Encoded protein: CSVESGEKLFF.

This clonotype came up a few times. CDR3 coding DNA: TGCGCCAGCAACGAAGTCACCCTCGGACACAATGAGCAGTTCTTC. Its protein is CASNEVTLGHNEQFF. The chain carries TRBV5-1 and TRBJ2-1; D not certain. From germline, CDR1 is SGHRS and CDR2 YFSETQ. The CDR3 runs to 15 residues. V was cut by 6 bases and J by 5 bases, with 18 bases left in between.